The entry below describes one T cell receptor beta chain. Its antigen is currently unknown. Profiled with immunoSEQ multiplex PCR; TCRdb holds only in-frame clones, not every one. The profile shows around 14,000 clones, roughly 80% of them singletons. Stated time point: roughly 9-day in vitro stimulation with candidate neoantigen peptide 5. A roughly ten-day in vitro culture was run per each of seven reactive peptides. The data were obtained in a study of PD-1 blockade in mismatch repair-deficient tumors. The input for sequencing was cells cultured in vitro, taken from a patient treated with pembrolizumab. This TCR came from an adult with mismatch repair-deficient cancer.

CDR3 sequence (DNA): TGTGCCAGCAGCCCTAGCAGTCTCGAGGGAGATACGCAGTATTTT. Its translation is CASSPSSLEGDTQYF. The chain couples TRBV7-3 to TRBJ2-3; D is possibly TRBD2 (5 bases). Germline CDR1 reads SGHTA; CDR2 reads FQGTGA. Trimming removed 5 bases from V and 5 bases from J, with 17 bases in between. The CDR3 contains 15 residues.